This T cell receptor beta chain was identified in a study of T cell responses to AZD1222 COVID-19 vaccine. Overall study findings and caveats: Two doses of AZD1222 preceded a rise in Spike-specific TCR breadth and depth.

This clone was seen just once. Antigen unknown. Libraries were prepared by immunoSEQ multiplex PCR; TCRdb keeps only in-frame clonotypes and omits some of them. The data contain roughly 120,000 clones, 92% of them singletons. Germline V lookup: CDR1 SNHLY, CDR2 FYNNEI. Unmatched junction bases numbered 12, after V lost 1 base and J lost 3 bases. The CDR3 is 18 residues long. Source: peripheral blood, taken on day 0 of AZD1222 vaccination. V is TRBV2 and J is TRBJ1-5; TRBD1 matches 7 bases. This TCR came from an adult in good health. The CDR3 sequence is CASSEGTPGQTLNQPQHF. The CDR3 DNA follows: TGTGCCAGCAGTGAAGGAACGCCGGGACAGACCCTCAATCAGCCCCAGCATTTT.